This entry lists 19 T cell receptor beta chains sequenced from one sample in a study of cytotoxic CD8 clonotypes in ibrutinib-treated CLL. Sequenced by immunoSEQ multiplex PCR; TCRdb stores in-frame clones only, minus some. Among 27,000 or so clones listed, about 82% were seen once. Sample: PBMCs, taken after 24 months of ibrutinib treatment. The source of these receptors is a human donor with chronic lymphocytic leukemia.

The V and J genes are TRBV29-1 and TRBJ1-2, with a possible D match to TRBD1 (6 bases). This CDR3 has 13 amino acids. Germline V gene data show CDR1 as SQVTM and CDR2 as ANQGSEA. Trimming took 6 bases from V and 1 from J, leaving 12 bases between them. CDR3 nucleotides: TGCAGCGTAACGGACAGTTTTAACTATGGCTACACCTTC. It translates to CSVTDSFNYGYTF.

The genes are TRBV6-1 and TRBJ2-7, with D hard to call. Trimming pared 2 bases from V and 2 bases from J, leaving 10 bases between. Germline V gives CDR1 MNHNS, CDR2 SASEGT. The CDR3 consists of 14 residues. The CDR3 DNA reads as TGTGCCAGCAGTGAATGGGTCGGAACCTACGAGCAGTACTTC. Protein product: CASSEWVGTYEQYF.

By share, this clone counts as large (0.1 to 1%). CDR3 sequence: CASKGKRSPLHF. The DNA of the CDR3 is TGTGCCAGCAAGGGAAAACGTTCACCCCTCCACTTT. V and J are TRBV6-5 and TRBJ1-6; D ambiguous. Trimming shortened V by 7 bases and J by 9 bases, and 10 bases separated the two germline ends. Germline CDR1 MNHEY, CDR2 SVGAGI. The CDR3 spans 12 residues.

The chain carries TRBV5-1 and TRBJ2-7; D remains unclear. The V gene lost 0 bases and the J gene lost 6 bases, with 16 bases spanning the gap. There are 15 residues in the CDR3. CDR1 and CDR2 (germline): SGHRS, YFSETQ. The CDR3 nucleotides read TGCGCCAGCAGCTTGGACGGCCGTACCTCCAGCGAGCAGTACTTC. This gives the protein CASSLDGRTSSEQYF.

This clone was observed a single time. The gene calls are TRBV11-2 and TRBJ1-4; the D gene is possibly TRBD1 (5 bases). Deletions cut 3 bases from V and 0 bases from J, with 8 bases between. The CDR3 has 15 amino acids. Germline assignment: CDR1 SGHAT and CDR2 FQNNGV. CDR3 in amino acids: CASSFRQSTNEKLFF. In DNA, the CDR3 is TGTGCCAGCAGCTTTAGACAGTCAACTAATGAAAAACTGTTTTTT.

V and J are TRBV7-8 and TRBJ2-7; 9 bases fit TRBD1. Losses at the gene ends were 1 base for V and 4 bases for J; bases not matched to a gene: 8. CDR1 is SGHVS and CDR2 is FQNEAQ in the germline V gene. This CDR3 has 16 residues. Here the CDR3 DNA reads TGTGCCAGCAGCTTAGATCCGGGACAGGGATTGTACGAGCAGTACTTC. Translation: CASSLDPGQGLYEQYF.

The rearrangement links TRBV18 to TRBJ2-7, with D possibly TRBD1 on 6 matching bases. The V and J ends lost 2 bases and 2 bases respectively, with 7 bases between them. The CDR3 sequence is 13 residues long. Germline V lookup: CDR1 KGHSH, CDR2 LQKENI. DNA of the CDR3: TGTGCCAGCTCACCAACAGGGACCTACGAGCAGTACTTC. It is translated as CASSPTGTYEQYF.

The J gene is TRBJ2-7, the V gene TRBV5-1; 9 positions match TRBD1. Germline loops: CDR1 SGHRS, CDR2 YFSETQ. CDR3 length: 13 amino acids. Trimming at V came to 4 bases and at J to 5 bases, leaving 4 bases not matched to a gene. CDR3 residues: CASSAGQGNEQYF. In DNA form, the CDR3 reads TGCGCCAGCAGCGCGGGACAGGGTAACGAGCAGTACTTC.

The CDR3 DNA reads TGTGCCAGCAGCTTGGGATTTGCAACTAATGAAAAACTGTTTTTT. This gives the protein CASSLGFATNEKLFF. This chain uses TRBV5-5 with TRBJ1-4, with unresolved D. Per the germline V gene, CDR1 is SGHKS and CDR2 is YYEKEE (reference sequence). V dropped 0 bases and J dropped 0 bases, with 6 bases sitting between them. This CDR3 has 15 residues.

The V gene is TRBV15, the J gene TRBJ1-3; 8 bases match TRBD1. CDR3 length: 18 amino acids. V lost 2 bases and J lost 0; bases outside the gene matches: 9. The germline V gene has CDR1 LNHNV and CDR2 YYDKDF (reference sequence). The CDR3 loop reads CATSRPDDRGSSGNTIYF. The CDR3 DNA reads as TGTGCCACCAGCAGACCTGACGACAGGGGATCCTCTGGAAACACCATATATTTT.

This clone was seen only a few times. The chain combines TRBV27 with TRBJ1-6; no firm D call. Trimming pared 2 bases from V and 1 base from J, leaving 3 bases between. The CDR3 has 14 residues. From germline, CDR1 is MNHEY and CDR2 SMNVEV (reference sequence). The CDR3 nucleotides are TGTGCCAGCAGTTTACAATCCTATAATTCACCCCTCCACTTT. Amino acid sequence: CASSLQSYNSPLHF.

This chain joins TRBV11-2 and TRBJ2-7, with 11 bases fitting TRBD2. The CDR3 has 15 amino acids. The ends lost 5 bases at V and 3 bases at J; junction bases unmatched: 6. Germline V gene data show CDR1 as SGHAT and CDR2 as FQNNGV. Written as DNA, the CDR3 is TGTGCCAGCAGCAAGACTAGCGGGGAGTACTACGAGCAGTACTTC. Protein: CASSKTSGEYYEQYF.

The rearrangement joins TRBV28 to TRBJ1-1, with 12 bases aligning to TRBD1. Per the germline V gene, CDR1 is MDHEN and CDR2 is SYDVKM. The CDR3 loop spans 16 amino acids. The ends lost 3 bases at V and 12 bases at J; junction bases unmatched: 14. The CDR3 nucleotides are TGTGCCAGCAGTTTGATCCGGGACAGGGGGCGCGGATACACTTTCTTT. It specifies CASSLIRDRGRGYTFF.

The chain has TRBV30 and TRBJ2-7; no clear D. The CDR3 loop spans 14 amino acids. Germline V gene lookup returns CDR1 GTSNPN and CDR2 SVGIG (reference sequence). V was cut by 2 bases and J by 0 bases, with 11 bases left in between. DNA of the CDR3: TGTGCCTGGAGTAAAGCTTTCTACTCCTACGAGCAGTACTTC. Translating it yields CAWSKAFYSYEQYF.

The chain links TRBV7-6 to TRBJ1-4; possibly TRBD1 for D (6 bases). Trimming removed 6 bases at V and 3 bases at J, with 11 bases between. The CDR3 has 14 residues. Germline V gene sequence: CDR1 SGHVS, CDR2 FNYEAQ. This chain's CDR3 is CASSLDRANEKLFF. CDR3 coding DNA: TGTGCCAGCAGTTTGGACAGAGCTAATGAAAAACTGTTTTTT.

DNA for the CDR3: TGTGCCAGCAGTCTATGGACAGCGGGAGGCACCTTC. Translated, it gives CASSLWTAGGTF. The V call is TRBV6-1, the J call TRBJ1-2; weak D call: TRBD1 (6 bases). The CDR3 contains 12 residues. Germline-derived CDR1 and CDR2 are MNHNS and SASEGT. Trimming removed 5 bases from V and 13 bases from J, with 17 bases in between.

The gene calls are TRBV15 and TRBJ1-6; D call uncertain. Per the germline V gene, CDR1 is LNHNV and CDR2 is YYDKDF (reference sequence). CDR3 length: 15 amino acids. Trimming left V 0 bases short and J 9 bases short, with 12 bases between. The CDR3 here is CATSRDPVSSSPLHF. The CDR3 DNA reads TGTGCCACCAGCAGAGATCCTGTTTCGTCTTCACCCCTCCACTTT.

V is TRBV7-9 and J is TRBJ1-2; 8 bases agree with TRBD1. V trimming: 4 bases; J trimming: 0 bases; junction bases outside the gene matches: 1. The CDR3 spans 14 residues. Germline V CDR1 and CDR2: SEHNR, FQNEAQ (reference sequence). This CDR3 is CASSSDRANYGYTF. The DNA for the CDR3 is TGTGCCAGCAGCTCGGACAGGGCTAACTATGGCTACACCTTC.

The rearrangement links TRBV6-6 to TRBJ1-2; D is possibly TRBD1 (6 bases). Deletions cut 4 bases from V and 1 base from J, with 7 bases between. CDR1 is MNHNY, CDR2 SVGAGI, per germline (reference sequence). This CDR3 has 13 residues. The CDR3 DNA is TGTGCCAGCAGTTTACAGGGTAACTATGGCTACACCTTC. It yields the protein CASSLQGNYGYTF.